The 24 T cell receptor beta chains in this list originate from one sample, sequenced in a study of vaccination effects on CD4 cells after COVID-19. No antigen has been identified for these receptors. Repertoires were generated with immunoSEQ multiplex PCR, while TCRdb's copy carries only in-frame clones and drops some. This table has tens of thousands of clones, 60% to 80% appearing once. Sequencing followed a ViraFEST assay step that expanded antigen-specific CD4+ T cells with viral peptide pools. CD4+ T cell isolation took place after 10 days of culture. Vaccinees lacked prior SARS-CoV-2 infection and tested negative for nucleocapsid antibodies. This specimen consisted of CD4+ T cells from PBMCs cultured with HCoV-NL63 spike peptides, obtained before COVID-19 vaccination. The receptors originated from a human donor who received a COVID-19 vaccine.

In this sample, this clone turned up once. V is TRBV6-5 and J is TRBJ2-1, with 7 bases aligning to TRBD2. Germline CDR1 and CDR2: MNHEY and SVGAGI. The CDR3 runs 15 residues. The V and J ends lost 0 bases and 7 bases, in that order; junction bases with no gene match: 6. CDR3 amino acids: CASSYSGRGGNEQFF. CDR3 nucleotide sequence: TGTGCCAGCAGTTACTCAGGGAGGGGAGGAAATGAGCAGTTCTTC.

The CDR3 region has the DNA TGTGCCAGCAGGGGAGGCGGCACAGATACGCAGTATTTT. It yields the protein CASRGGGTDTQYF. The V and J genes are TRBV6-5 and TRBJ2-3; tentatively, D is TRBD2 (6 bases). CDR1 and CDR2 from the germline V gene are MNHEY and SVGAGI. This CDR3 contains 13 residues. V was pared by 6 bases and J by 1 base, with 8 bases between.

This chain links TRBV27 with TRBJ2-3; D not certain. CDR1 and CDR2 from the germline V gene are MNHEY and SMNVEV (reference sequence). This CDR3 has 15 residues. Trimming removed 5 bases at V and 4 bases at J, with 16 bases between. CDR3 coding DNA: TGTGCCAGCAGTCGGATTGCTTCCGTCGCAGATACGCAGTATTTT. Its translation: CASSRIASVADTQYF.

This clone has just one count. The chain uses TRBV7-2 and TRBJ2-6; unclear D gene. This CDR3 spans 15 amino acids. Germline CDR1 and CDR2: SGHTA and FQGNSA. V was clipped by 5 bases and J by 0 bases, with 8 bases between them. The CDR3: CASSASVSGANVLTF. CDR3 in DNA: TGTGCCAGCAGCGCAAGCGTCTCTGGGGCCAACGTCCTGACTTTC.

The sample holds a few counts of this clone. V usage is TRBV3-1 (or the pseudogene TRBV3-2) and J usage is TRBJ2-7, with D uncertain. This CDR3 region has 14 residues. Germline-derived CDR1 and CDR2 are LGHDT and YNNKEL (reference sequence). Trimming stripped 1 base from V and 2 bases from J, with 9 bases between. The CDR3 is CASSQAWGTYEQYF. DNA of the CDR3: TGTGCCAGCAGCCAAGCCTGGGGTACCTACGAGCAGTACTTC.

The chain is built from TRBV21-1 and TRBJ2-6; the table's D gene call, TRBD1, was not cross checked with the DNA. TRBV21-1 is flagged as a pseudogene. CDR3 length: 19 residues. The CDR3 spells CASSKGRPGQLSGANVLTF. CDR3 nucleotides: TGTGCCAGCAGCAAAGGACGACCGGGACAGCTCTCTGGGGCCAACGTCCTGACTTTC.

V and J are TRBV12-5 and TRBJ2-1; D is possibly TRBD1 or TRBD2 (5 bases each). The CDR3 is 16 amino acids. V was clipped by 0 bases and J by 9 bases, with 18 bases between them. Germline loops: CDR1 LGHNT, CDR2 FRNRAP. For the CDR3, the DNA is TGTGCTAGTGGTTTGGTCCTGGGGGTGGGGATGTCTGAGCAGTTCTTC. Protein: CASGLVLGVGMSEQFF.

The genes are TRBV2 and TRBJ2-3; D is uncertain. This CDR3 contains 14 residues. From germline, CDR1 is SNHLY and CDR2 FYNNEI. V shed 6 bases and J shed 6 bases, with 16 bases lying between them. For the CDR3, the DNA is TGTGCCAGCAGGCCCCTACGGAACTCCGATACGCAGTATTTT. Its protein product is CASRPLRNSDTQYF.

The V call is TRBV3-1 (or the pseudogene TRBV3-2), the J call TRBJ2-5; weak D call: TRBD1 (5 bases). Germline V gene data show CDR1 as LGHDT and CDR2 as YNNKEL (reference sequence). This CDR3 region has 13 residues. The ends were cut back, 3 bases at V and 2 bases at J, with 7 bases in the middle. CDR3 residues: CASSHQGQETQYF. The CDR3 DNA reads TGTGCCAGCAGCCATCAGGGACAAGAGACCCAGTACTTC.

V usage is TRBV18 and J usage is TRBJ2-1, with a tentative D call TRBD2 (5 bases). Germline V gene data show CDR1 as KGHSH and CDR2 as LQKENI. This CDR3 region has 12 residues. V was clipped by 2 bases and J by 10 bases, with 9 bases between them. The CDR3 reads CASSPAGHEQFF. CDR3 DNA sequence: TGTGCCAGCTCACCAGCGGGTCACGAGCAGTTCTTC.

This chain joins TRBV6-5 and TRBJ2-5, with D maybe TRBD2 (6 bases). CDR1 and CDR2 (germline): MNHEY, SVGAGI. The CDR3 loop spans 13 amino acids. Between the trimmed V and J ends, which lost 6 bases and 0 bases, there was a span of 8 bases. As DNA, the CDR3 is TGTGCCAGCAGAGGCGGGAACCAAGAGACCCAGTACTTC. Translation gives CASRGGNQETQYF.

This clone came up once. CDR3 in DNA: TGTGCCAGCAGCCAAGACCCGGGGGAGCGGGGCTACACCTTC. Encoded protein: CASSQDPGERGYTF. The gene calls are TRBV4-2 and TRBJ1-2; maybe TRBD1 (5 bases). The CDR3 extends over 14 amino acids. Germline CDR1 LGHNA, CDR2 YNFKEQ. V was clipped by 0 bases and J by 8 bases, with 13 bases between them.

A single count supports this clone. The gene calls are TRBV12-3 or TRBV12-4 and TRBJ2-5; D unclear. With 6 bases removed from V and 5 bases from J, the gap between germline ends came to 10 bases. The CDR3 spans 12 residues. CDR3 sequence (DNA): TGTGCCAGCAGGGTAGGGTTGGAGACCCAGTACTTC. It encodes CASRVGLETQYF.

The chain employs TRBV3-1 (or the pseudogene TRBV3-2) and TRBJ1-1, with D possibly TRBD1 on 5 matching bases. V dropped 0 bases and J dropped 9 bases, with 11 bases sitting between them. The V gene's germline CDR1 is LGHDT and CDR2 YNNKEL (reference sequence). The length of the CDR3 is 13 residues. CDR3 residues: CASSQDLNRQAFF. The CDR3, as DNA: TGTGCCAGCAGCCAAGATCTGAACAGGCAAGCTTTCTTT.

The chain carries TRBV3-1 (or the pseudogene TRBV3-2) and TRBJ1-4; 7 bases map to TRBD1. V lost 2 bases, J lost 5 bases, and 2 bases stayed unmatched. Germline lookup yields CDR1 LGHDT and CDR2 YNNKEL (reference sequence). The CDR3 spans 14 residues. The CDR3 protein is CASSQQTGNEKLFF. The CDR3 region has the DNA TGTGCCAGCAGCCAACAGACAGGGAATGAAAAACTGTTTTTT.

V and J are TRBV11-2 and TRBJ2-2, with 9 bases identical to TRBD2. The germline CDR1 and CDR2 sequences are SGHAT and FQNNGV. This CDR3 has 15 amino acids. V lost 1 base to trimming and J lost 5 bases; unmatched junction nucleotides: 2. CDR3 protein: CASSLGGRATGELFF. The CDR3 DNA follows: TGTGCCAGCAGCTTAGGCGGGAGGGCGACCGGGGAGCTGTTTTTT.

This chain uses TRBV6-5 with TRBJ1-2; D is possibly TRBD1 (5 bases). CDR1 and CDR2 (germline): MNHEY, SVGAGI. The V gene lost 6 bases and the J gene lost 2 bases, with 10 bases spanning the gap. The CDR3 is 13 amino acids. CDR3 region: CASRMTVNYGYTF. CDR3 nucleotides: TGTGCCAGCAGAATGACAGTGAACTATGGCTACACCTTC.

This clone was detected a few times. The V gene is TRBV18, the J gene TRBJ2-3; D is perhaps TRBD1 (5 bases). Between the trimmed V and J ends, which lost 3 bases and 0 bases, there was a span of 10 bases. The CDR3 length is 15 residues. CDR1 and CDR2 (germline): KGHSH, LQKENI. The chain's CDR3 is CASSPSGHSTDTQYF. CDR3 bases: TGTGCCAGCTCACCGAGTGGACATAGCACAGATACGCAGTATTTT.

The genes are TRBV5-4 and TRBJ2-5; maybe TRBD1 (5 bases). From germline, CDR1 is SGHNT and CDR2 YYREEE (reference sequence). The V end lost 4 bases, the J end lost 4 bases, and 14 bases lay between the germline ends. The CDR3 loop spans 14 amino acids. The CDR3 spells CASSVLETVETQYF. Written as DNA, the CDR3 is TGTGCCAGCAGCGTCTTAGAGACAGTAGAGACCCAGTACTTC.

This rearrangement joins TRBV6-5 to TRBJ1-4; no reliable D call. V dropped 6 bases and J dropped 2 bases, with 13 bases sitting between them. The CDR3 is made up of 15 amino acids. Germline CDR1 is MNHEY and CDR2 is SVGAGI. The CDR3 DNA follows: TGTGCCAGCAGAGACGGGCCTCTTACTAATGAAAAACTGTTTTTT. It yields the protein CASRDGPLTNEKLFF.

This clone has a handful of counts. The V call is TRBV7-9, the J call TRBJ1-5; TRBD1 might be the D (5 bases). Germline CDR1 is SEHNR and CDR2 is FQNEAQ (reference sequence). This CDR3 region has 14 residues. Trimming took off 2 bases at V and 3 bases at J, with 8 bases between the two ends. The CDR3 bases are TGTGCCAGCAGCTTAAGAGGGGCCAATCAGCCCCAGCATTTT. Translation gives CASSLRGANQPQHF.

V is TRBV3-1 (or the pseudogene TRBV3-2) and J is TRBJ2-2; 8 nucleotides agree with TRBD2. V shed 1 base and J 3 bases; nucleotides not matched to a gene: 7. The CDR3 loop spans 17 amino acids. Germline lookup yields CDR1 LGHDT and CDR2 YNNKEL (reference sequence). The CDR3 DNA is TGTGCCAGCAGCCAAGCAACTGGCGGGAGGTACACCGGGGAGCTGTTTTTT. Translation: CASSQATGGRYTGELFF.

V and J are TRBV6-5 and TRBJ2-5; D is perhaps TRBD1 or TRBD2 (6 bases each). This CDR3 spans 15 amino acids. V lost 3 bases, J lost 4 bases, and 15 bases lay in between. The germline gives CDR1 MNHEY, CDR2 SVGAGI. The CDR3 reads CASSYLRGERETQYF. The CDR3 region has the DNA TGTGCCAGCAGTTATTTGAGGGGGGAGCGAGAGACCCAGTACTTC.

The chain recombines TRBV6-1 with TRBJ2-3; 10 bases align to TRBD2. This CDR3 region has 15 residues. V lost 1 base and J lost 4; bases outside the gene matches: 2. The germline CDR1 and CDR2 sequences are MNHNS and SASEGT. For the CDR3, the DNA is TGTGCCAGCAGTGAAGAAGCGGGGGGGCCAGATACGCAGTATTTT. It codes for CASSEEAGGPDTQYF.